This entry lists 24 T cell receptor beta chains sequenced from one sample in a study of CD8 T cells in ankylosing spondylitis. These TCRs are of unknown antigen specificity. TCRdb re-called the 5' RACE reads through MiXCR, storing one row per CDR3 protein. This sample has fewer than 550,000 distinct CDR3 sequences, with about 5.7% found just once. Findings and limits, study-wide: Characteristic of ankylosing spondylitis blood, it appeared, was a TCR beta motif comprising several highly homologous variants.

Source material: blood, either unsorted or a sorted T cell fraction (not recorded which). All receptors come from a male donor with ankylosing spondylitis.

There are many counts of this clonotype. This chain uses TRBV7-9 with TRBJ1-3; D is uncertain. Deletions cut 7 bases from V and 10 bases from J, with 29 bases between. The CDR3 runs to 17 residues. The germline V gene has CDR1 SEHNR and CDR2 FQNEAQ (reference sequence). The CDR3 reads CASIFFSPGVKKGTIYF. The CDR3 DNA follows: TGTGCCAGCATCTTTTTCTCACCCGGTGTGAAGAAGGGTACCATATATTTT.

The count of this clonotype is one. The CDR3 nucleotides are TGTGCCAGCAGCCGAAGGACAGGAGCCATGAACACTGAAGCTTTCTTT. As protein: CASSRRTGAMNTEAFF. The genes are TRBV7-2 and TRBJ1-1, with TRBD1 matching 7 bases. Trimming cost V 5 bases and J 0 bases; bases outside gene matches: 9. Germline V gene lookup returns CDR1 SGHTA and CDR2 FQGNSA. This CDR3 is 16 amino acids long.

This clonotype has ten or more counts. This chain uses TRBV7-2 with TRBJ2-7, with 9 positions matching TRBD1. CDR3 size: 15 residues. CDR1 is SGHTA and CDR2 is FQGNSA in the germline V gene. J gave up 2 bases and V 2 bases, and 4 bases lay outside the gene matches. CDR3: CASSLWGQGTYEQYF. The DNA of the CDR3 is TGTGCCAGCAGCTTATGGGGACAGGGAACCTACGAGCAGTACTTC.

This clonotype was observed many times. The chain carries TRBV5-1 and TRBJ1-6, with unresolved D. V was cut by 1 base and J by 6 bases, with 11 bases left in between. The germline CDR1 and CDR2 sequences are SGHRS and YFSETQ. This CDR3 region has 15 residues. The CDR3 here is CASSLFGDGNSPLHF. The CDR3 nucleotides are TGCGCCAGCAGCTTGTTCGGGGATGGTAATTCACCCCTCCACTTT.

The J gene is TRBJ2-7, the V gene TRBV7-9, with 10 positions matching TRBD1. The CDR3 is 14 amino acids. Trimming took 4 bases from V and 6 from J; bases not matched to a gene: 6. Germline V gene data show CDR1 as SEHNR and CDR2 as FQNEAQ (reference sequence). DNA of the CDR3: TGTGCCAGCAGCTCGACAGGGGGCGCATCCGAGCAGTACTTC. Translated, it gives CASSSTGGASEQYF.

This clonotype has at least ten counts. J is TRBJ2-7 and V is TRBV20-1, with 10 bases that match TRBD1. Germline lookup yields CDR1 DFQATT and CDR2 SNEGSKA (reference sequence). The CDR3 has 13 residues. Trimming took 5 bases from V and 5 from J; bases not matched to a gene: 6. CDR3 region: CSAGDRGSHEQYF. The CDR3 DNA reads TGCAGTGCTGGGGACAGGGGATCCCACGAGCAGTACTTC.

This clonotype came up a few times. The chain employs TRBV11-2 and TRBJ2-1, with D perhaps TRBD1 or TRBD2 (5 bases each). V dropped 4 bases and J dropped 9 bases, with 16 bases sitting between them. CDR3 length: 14 residues. The germline V gene encodes CDR1 SGHAT and CDR2 FQNNGV. Here the CDR3 reads CASSWWDGTVEQFF. The CDR3 nucleotides are TGTGCCAGCAGCTGGTGGGACGGCACGGTTGAGCAGTTCTTC.

This clonotype was seen ten or more times. V gene TRBV9 combines with J gene TRBJ1-4, with D uncertain. With 4 bases removed from V and 7 bases from J, the gap between germline ends came to 14 bases. In germline, CDR1 is SGDLS, CDR2 YYNGEE. The CDR3 runs 14 residues. The CDR3 loop reads CASSPRPWGEKLFF. As DNA, the CDR3 is TGTGCCAGCAGCCCCCGGCCCTGGGGTGAAAAACTGTTTTTT.

The V gene is TRBV7-2, the J gene TRBJ1-1, with 7 bases that match TRBD1. The germline V gene has CDR1 SGHTA and CDR2 FQGNSA. V was pared by 2 bases and J by 1 base, with 4 bases of the junction left unmatched. This CDR3 is 15 amino acids long. In nucleotides, the CDR3 is TGTGCCAGCAGCTTATACAGGGGTGGGAACACTGAAGCTTTCTTT. Encoded protein: CASSLYRGGNTEAFF.

This clonotype was detected ten times or more. This chain connects TRBV27 to TRBJ2-2; D gene ambiguous. The germline V gene encodes CDR1 MNHEY and CDR2 SMNVEV (reference sequence). V lost 6 bases, J lost 1 base, and 9 bases lay in between. The CDR3 extends over 14 amino acids. This CDR3 reads CASSSTWNTGELFF. The CDR3 region has the DNA TGTGCCAGCAGCTCGACATGGAACACCGGGGAGCTGTTTTTT.

In its sample, this clonotype was seen many times. J is TRBJ1-5 and V is TRBV24-1, with D possibly matching TRBD1 (5 bases). This CDR3 has 15 residues. V lost 4 bases and J lost 5, with 14 bases in between. Germline V gives CDR1 KGHDR, CDR2 SFDVKD. This CDR3 reads CATSERGRGDQPQHF. DNA for the CDR3: TGTGCCACCAGTGAACGGGGCCGAGGGGATCAGCCCCAGCATTTT.

This clonotype was recorded many times. The chain recombines TRBV3-1 with TRBJ2-7; 7 bases map to TRBD2. V trimming: 1 base; J trimming: 3 bases; junction bases outside the gene matches: 6. CDR1 and CDR2 from the germline V gene are LGHDT and YNNKEL (reference sequence). This CDR3 region has 15 residues. CDR3 sequence: CASSQVTSADYEQYF. The CDR3 nucleotides are TGTGCCAGCAGCCAAGTTACTAGCGCCGACTACGAGCAGTACTTC.

There are many counts of this clonotype. J is TRBJ1-3 and V is TRBV5-1, with no clear D. Germline loops: CDR1 SGHRS, CDR2 YFSETQ. The CDR3 contains 14 residues. V lost 1 base and J lost 4, with 9 bases in between. CDR3 loop: CASSLSGFGNTIYF. The CDR3 nucleotides read TGCGCCAGCAGCTTGAGCGGGTTCGGAAACACCATATATTTT.

This clonotype was found many times. This sequence joins TRBV5-1 and TRBJ2-5; D perhaps matches TRBD1 (6 bases). Germline V CDR1 and CDR2: SGHRS, YFSETQ. The CDR3 loop spans 14 amino acids. Trimming removed 3 bases at V and 1 base at J, with 10 bases between. CDR3 region: CASSSGQFQETQYF. The CDR3 region has the DNA TGCGCCAGCAGCTCAGGACAGTTCCAAGAGACCCAGTACTTC.

This clonotype showed up many times. The chain has TRBV29-1 and TRBJ2-7; D is ambiguous. CDR1 is SQVTM and CDR2 is ANQGSEA in the germline V gene. The CDR3 spans 12 residues. Trimming took 1 base from V and 6 from J, leaving 10 bases between them. The CDR3 DNA reads TGCAGCGTTGAAGGGGAAGGGCGCGAGCAGTACTTC. It codes for CSVEGEGREQYF.

In its sample, this clonotype was seen many times. This rearrangement joins TRBV5-1 to TRBJ2-1; 8 nucleotides match TRBD2. The CDR3 has 15 amino acids. Germline V gene lookup returns CDR1 SGHRS and CDR2 YFSETQ. V was pared by 3 bases and J by 4 bases, with 6 bases of the junction left unmatched. The CDR3 DNA reads as TGCGCCAGCAGCTATGGGGTAGCGGGGTACAATGAGCAGTTCTTC. It yields the protein CASSYGVAGYNEQFF.

This clonotype was seen repeatedly, ten times or more. CDR3 bases: TGTGCCACCCAGTCTAGCGGGGGGGCAGGGGAGACCCAGTACTTC. This codes for CATQSSGGAGETQYF. The chain recombines TRBV24-1 with TRBJ2-5; TRBD2 aligns across 12 bases. The CDR3 loop spans 15 amino acids. Trimming removed 9 bases from V and 5 bases from J; junction bases left unmatched: 9. CDR1 KGHDR and CDR2 SFDVKD come from the germline V gene.

This clonotype showed up many times. The chain is built from TRBV5-5 and TRBJ1-2; 7 bases match TRBD1. Germline V gives CDR1 SGHKS, CDR2 YYEKEE (reference sequence). V gave up 4 bases and J gave up 5 bases; unmatched junction bases: 11. The CDR3 consists of 15 residues. The CDR3 DNA follows: TGTGCCAGCAGCATCTCCCGGGACAGCCAATATGGCTACACCTTC. It specifies CASSISRDSQYGYTF. The complete variable domain, with remaining parts taken from reference TRBV5-5 and TRBJ1-2, reads DAGVTQSPTHLIKTRGQQVTLRCSPISGHKSVSWYQQVLGQGPQFIFQYYEKEERGRGNFPDRFSARQFPNYSSELNVNALLLGDSALYLCASSISRDSQYGYTFGSGTRLTVV.

Ten or more counts support this clonotype. The V gene is TRBV10-3, the J gene TRBJ1-2; TRBD1 is a possible D gene (5 bases). Trimming pared 0 bases from V and 4 bases from J, leaving 6 bases between. Germline V gene sequence: CDR1 ENHRY, CDR2 SYGVKD. The CDR3 spans 13 residues. The CDR3 loop reads CAISESTGYGYTF. CDR3 nucleotides: TGTGCCATCAGTGAGTCAACAGGCTATGGCTACACCTTC.

This clonotype was counted many times. The genes are TRBV5-4 and TRBJ1-4, with TRBD1 matching over 10 bases. This CDR3 comprises 15 residues. V trimming: 0 bases; J trimming: 4 bases; junction bases outside the gene matches: 0. CDR1 is SGHNT, CDR2 YYREEE, per germline (reference sequence). The CDR3 region is CASSLGDRGNEKLFF. The CDR3 DNA reads as TGTGCCAGCAGCTTGGGGGACAGGGGTAATGAAAAACTGTTTTTT.

Ten or more counts support this clonotype. This chain uses TRBV27 with TRBJ2-4, with 9 bases identical to TRBD1. The germline CDR1 and CDR2 sequences are MNHEY and SMNVEV (reference sequence). This CDR3 has 15 residues. The ends lost 4 bases at V and 7 bases at J; junction bases unmatched: 8. The CDR3 sequence is CASSSRPDRGNIQYF. Here the CDR3 DNA reads TGTGCCAGCAGTTCACGACCGGACAGGGGCAACATTCAGTACTTC.

V usage is TRBV20-1 and J usage is TRBJ1-2, with D perhaps matching TRBD1 (5 bases). This CDR3 contains 11 residues. V lost 4 bases and J lost 4, with 7 bases in between. CDR1 is DFQATT, CDR2 SNEGSKA, per germline (reference sequence). Here the CDR3 reads CSAIDSYGYTF. The CDR3 region has the DNA TGCAGTGCTATTGACAGCTATGGCTACACCTTC.

This clonotype came up many times. V usage is TRBV28 and J usage is TRBJ1-5; D uncertain. The germline V gene has CDR1 MDHEN and CDR2 SYDVKM. The CDR3 runs to 14 residues. The V and J ends lost 6 bases and 2 bases respectively, with 11 bases between them. The CDR3 sequence: CASSVTGRNQPQHF. DNA of the CDR3: TGTGCCAGCAGCGTGACGGGCCGCAATCAGCCCCAGCATTTT. Drawing the rest from reference TRBV28 and TRBJ1-5, the complete variable domain is DVKVTQSSRYLVKRTGEKVFLECVQDMDHENMFWYRQDPGLGLRLIYFSYDVKMKEKGDIPEGYSVSREKKERFSLILESASTNQTSMYLCASSVTGRNQPQHFGDGTRLSIL.

This clonotype was found many times. The V call is TRBV20-1, the J call TRBJ2-7, with D possibly TRBD2 on 5 matching bases. Germline assignment: CDR1 DFQATT and CDR2 SNEGSKA (reference sequence). The CDR3 is 14 amino acids. V shed 4 bases and J shed 2 bases, with 15 bases lying between them. CDR3 DNA sequence: TGCAGTGCTATCGGGGTAGCGCGGCCCTACGAGCAGTACTTC. As protein: CSAIGVARPYEQYF.